Listed here is a single TCR beta chain. The data stem from a study of blood T cell repertoires in COVID-19. At the level of the study: Samples taken during acute and convalescent COVID-19 were collected in the United States, Italy and Spain. In each case, the material was cDNA or gDNA derived from T cells, B-cell-depleted T cells, or PBMCs.

Sequencing used immunoSEQ multiplex PCR; TCRdb keeps in-frame clones, though not all of them. The sample holds 150,000 to 200,000 clones; approximately 90% are singletons and the top ten take 1.5% to 2%. The germline V gene has CDR1 MNHEY and CDR2 SMNVEV (reference sequence). After removal of 4 bases from V and 2 bases from J, the junction contained 10 bases not matched to a gene. The CDR3 has 16 residues. Sample: peripheral blood. This TCR derives from a woman aged 50 to 60 with acute or convalescent COVID-19. The V gene is TRBV27, the J gene TRBJ2-7; 8 nucleotides match TRBD1. CDR3 nucleotide sequence: TGTGCCAGCAGTTCTTACCGACGGACAGGGACCTACGAGCAGTACTTC. It yields the protein CASSSYRRTGTYEQYF.